This TCR beta chain was captured by sequencing in a study of neurological immune-mediated disorders. Findings and caveats of the study: Levels of TCR clonal expansion peaked in HTLV-1-associated myelopathy and reached their lowest in multiple sclerosis, under those of healthy controls.

This clonotype was recorded many times. Antigen specificity is unknown. The making of cDNA relied on 5'RACE with 10-nucleotide random UMIs. In TCRdb, the 5' RACE reads were re-called with MiXCR into one record per CDR3 protein. This table holds about 53,000 distinct CDR3 sequences, roughly 3.3% found once. The unsorted libraries were made from 2 million PBMCs kept at -80 C. Germline trimming cut 4 bases from V and 3 bases from J; bases unmatched to any gene: 1. The CDR3 spans 13 residues. V and J are TRBV12-3 or TRBV12-4 and TRBJ1-1; 8 nucleotides line up with TRBD1. The sequence was collected from a woman in her 30s with multiple sclerosis. Sequenced sample: PBMCs. The CDR3 spells CASSSRGHTEAFF. The CDR3 nucleotides read TGTGCCAGCAGTTCCAGGGGGCACACTGAAGCTTTCTTT.